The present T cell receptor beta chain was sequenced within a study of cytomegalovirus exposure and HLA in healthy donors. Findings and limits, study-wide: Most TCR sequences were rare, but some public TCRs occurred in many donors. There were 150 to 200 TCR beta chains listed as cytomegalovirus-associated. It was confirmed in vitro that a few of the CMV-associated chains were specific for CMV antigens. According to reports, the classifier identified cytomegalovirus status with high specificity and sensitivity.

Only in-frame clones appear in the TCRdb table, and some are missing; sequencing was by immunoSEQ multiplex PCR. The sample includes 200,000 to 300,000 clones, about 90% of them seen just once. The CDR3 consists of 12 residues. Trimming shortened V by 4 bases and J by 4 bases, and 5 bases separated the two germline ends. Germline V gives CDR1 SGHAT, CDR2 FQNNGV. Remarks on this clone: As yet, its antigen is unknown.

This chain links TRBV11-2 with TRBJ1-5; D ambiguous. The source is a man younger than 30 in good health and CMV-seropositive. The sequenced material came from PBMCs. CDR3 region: CASSSENQPQHF. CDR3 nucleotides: TGTGCCAGCAGCTCAGAGAATCAGCCCCAGCATTTT.